These 29 T cell receptor beta chains came from one sample sequenced in a study of cytomegalovirus exposure and HLA in healthy donors. The PCR used 60 Vbeta and 13 Jbeta primers. Data came from immunoSEQ multiplex PCR; TCRdb stores just in-frame clones and leaves some out. The sample holds around 200,000 clones, 74% seen once. Sample: PBMCs. The receptors shown here come from a woman under 40 in good health and CMV-seropositive.

The rearrangement joins TRBV28 to TRBJ1-2, with a tentative D call TRBD1 (6 bases). Germline V gives CDR1 MDHEN, CDR2 SYDVKM. Trimming took 3 bases from V and 4 from J, leaving 18 bases between them. The CDR3 spans 16 residues. The CDR3 loop is CASSFPGGRQLYGYTF. The CDR3 DNA reads TGTGCCAGCAGTTTCCCCGGGGGGCGACAACTCTATGGCTACACCTTC.

The chain combines TRBV5-8 with TRBJ2-6, with 10 bases fitting TRBD1. J was trimmed by 4 bases and V by 6 bases; bases with no gene match: 13. CDR1 is SGHTS and CDR2 is YDEGEE in the germline V gene. The CDR3 sequence is 18 residues long. This CDR3 reads CASTPRDRGLVGANVLTF. The DNA of the CDR3 is TGTGCCAGCACCCCCCGGGACAGGGGCCTGGTGGGGGCCAACGTCCTGACTTTC.

This chain joins TRBV25-1 and TRBJ2-3; 13 bases align to TRBD2. V lost 2 bases and J lost 6; bases outside the gene matches: 8. This CDR3 has 17 amino acids. Germline V gene data show CDR1 as MGHDK and CDR2 as SYGVNS. The CDR3 reads CASSENRLAGGGDTQYF. The DNA of the CDR3 is TGTGCCAGCAGTGAAAACAGACTAGCGGGAGGAGGGGATACGCAGTATTTT.

The chain uses TRBV14 and TRBJ2-5, with D possibly being TRBD2 (6 bases). Trimming took 3 bases from V and 5 from J, leaving 10 bases between them. The CDR3 totals 13 residues. Germline V gene data show CDR1 as SGHDN and CDR2 as FVKESK. The CDR3 loop is CASSHYGSETQYF. The CDR3 DNA sequence: TGTGCCAGCAGCCACTACGGGAGTGAGACCCAGTACTTC. Full variable domain (rest looked up from reference TRBV14 and TRBJ2-5): EAGVTQFPSHSVIEKGQTVTLRCDPISGHDNLYWYRRVMGKEIKFLLHFVKESKQDESGMPNNRFLAERTGGTYSTLKVQPAELEDSGVYFCASSHYGSETQYFGPGTRLLVL.

This sequence joins TRBV5-8 and TRBJ2-4; D might be TRBD1 (6 bases). This CDR3 is built from 14 residues. Germline V gives CDR1 SGHTS, CDR2 YDEGEE. V gave up 5 bases and J gave up 5 bases, with 14 bases separating them. CDR3 coding DNA: TGTGCCAGCAGGCCTTGGGCAGGGGAAAACATTCAGTACTTC. Amino acids: CASRPWAGENIQYF. Full variable domain (outside the CDR3, taken from reference TRBV5-8 and TRBJ2-4): EAGVTQSPTHLIKTRGQQATLRCSPISGHTSVYWYQQALGLGLQFLLWYDEGEERNRGNFPPRFSGRQFPNYSSELNVNALELEDSALYLCASRPWAGENIQYFGAGTRLSVL.

The genes are TRBV29-1 and TRBJ1-1; a weak D match, TRBD1 (5 bases). V was pared by 7 bases and J by 5 bases, with 17 bases between. The CDR3 consists of 13 residues. Germline loops: CDR1 SQVTM, CDR2 ANQGSEA. CDR3 DNA: TGCAGCGCCACGCGGGGGGATAGGACTGAAGCTTTCTTT. This gives the protein CSATRGDRTEAFF. Variable domain in full (rest from reference TRBV29-1 and TRBJ1-1): SAVISQKPSRDICQRGTSLTIQCQVDSQVTMMFWYRQQPGQSLTLIATANQGSEATYESGFVIDKFPISRPNLTFSTLTVSNMSPEDSSIYLCSATRGDRTEAFFGQGTRLTVV.

With respect to this clone: This sample includes further DNA sequences coding for the same CDR3. V usage is TRBV4-1 and J usage is TRBJ2-1; D is uncertain. Germline V lookup: CDR1 MGHRA, CDR2 YSYEKL. V lost 1 base and J 10 bases, leaving 11 bases between the germline ends. CDR3 length: 13 amino acids. The CDR3 DNA follows: TGCGCCAGCAGCCAAGGACTGTACATCGAGCAGTTCTTC. Translating it yields CASSQGLYIEQFF.

This clone has a single count. The V and J genes are TRBV5-1 and TRBJ2-3, with 12 bases lining up with TRBD2. CDR1 is SGHRS and CDR2 is YFSETQ in the germline V gene. The CDR3 is made up of 17 amino acids. V lost 4 bases, J lost 1 base, and 7 bases stayed unmatched. CDR3 amino acids: CASSPGLAGRGTDTQYF. CDR3 coding DNA: TGCGCCAGCAGCCCTGGACTAGCGGGGAGGGGCACAGATACGCAGTATTTT.

The chain links TRBV28 to TRBJ2-7; 9 bases are a match to TRBD1. V lost 7 bases, J lost 6 bases, and 10 bases stayed unmatched. Germline lookup yields CDR1 MDHEN and CDR2 SYDVKM. The CDR3 is 14 residues long. CDR3 nucleotides: TGTGCCAGCACCGTTGGGACAGGGATTCTCGAGCAGTACTTC. Translation: CASTVGTGILEQYF.

With respect to this clone: The junction departs from the called germline gene at one end, perhaps through a read error. The chain carries TRBV7-9 and TRBJ2-1; 8 positions agree with TRBD2. The germline CDR1 and CDR2 sequences are SEHNR and FQNEAQ (reference sequence). The CDR3 has 15 residues. This CDR3 is CSSSSPSGRVNEQFF. In nucleotides, the CDR3 is TGTTCCAGCAGCTCCCCTAGCGGGCGAGTCAATGAGCAGTTCTTC.

The V call is TRBV28, the J call TRBJ1-2; TRBD1 matches 7 bases. CDR1 MDHEN and CDR2 SYDVKM come from the germline V gene. This CDR3 comprises 15 residues. The junction had 6 bases not matched to a gene; V was cut back by 5 bases and J by 0 bases. The CDR3 here is CASSPGTASNYGYTF. CDR3 DNA sequence: TGTGCCAGCAGTCCCGGGACAGCTTCTAACTATGGCTACACCTTC.

This chain joins TRBV4-1 and TRBJ2-7, with D hard to call. The germline V gene has CDR1 MGHRA and CDR2 YSYEKL. The V gene lost 1 base and the J gene lost 1 base, with 11 bases spanning the gap. CDR3 length: 15 amino acids. The CDR3 reads CASSQGQVLSYEQYF. The CDR3 nucleotides read TGCGCCAGCAGCCAAGGGCAGGTACTTTCCTACGAGCAGTACTTC.

The chain carries TRBV6-1 and TRBJ2-5, with 7 bases identical to TRBD2. Gene TRBJ2-7 matches the end of the DNA better, so the J call may be wrong. This CDR3 region has 15 residues. Germline assignment: CDR1 MNHNS and CDR2 SASEGT. CDR3 in DNA: TGTGCCAGCACTAGGCGGGAGAGAGGTCGGTACGAGCAGTACTTC. Its protein product is CASTRRERGRYEQYF.

CDR3 sequence reads: CASSITGGVGYGYTF. In nucleotides, the CDR3 is TGTGCCAGCAGTATCACAGGGGGCGTGGGGTATGGCTACACCTTC. The V call is TRBV6-5, the J call TRBJ1-2; 9 bases align to TRBD1. The V gene end was trimmed by 5 bases and the J gene end by 5 bases; junction bases not matched to a gene: 9. The germline V gene has CDR1 MNHEY and CDR2 SVGAGI. CDR3 length: 15 amino acids.

CDR3 sequence: CASSERGEQYF. CDR3 DNA sequence: TGTGCCAGCAGTGAACGGGGCGAGCAGTACTTC. This chain links TRBV2 with TRBJ2-7, with D possibly TRBD2 on 5 matching bases. Germline CDR1 reads SNHLY; CDR2 reads FYNNEI. V was pared by 2 bases and J by 6 bases, with 5 bases between. This CDR3 is built from 11 residues.

The V and J genes are TRBV10-3 and TRBJ2-3; 14 positions agree with TRBD2. J was trimmed by 3 bases and V by 4 bases; bases with no gene match: 0. Germline CDR1 reads ENHRY; CDR2 reads SYGVKD. This CDR3 has 15 residues. For the CDR3, the DNA is TGTGCCATCAGTGGGACTAGCGGGAGGACAGATACGCAGTATTTT. It yields the protein CAISGTSGRTDTQYF.

This chain joins TRBV28 and TRBJ1-2; possible D gene TRBD1, 6 bases. CDR1 and CDR2 (germline): MDHEN, SYDVKM. The CDR3 extends over 15 amino acids. V was pared by 1 base and J by 8 bases, with 17 bases between. The chain's CDR3 is CASSLLPAGARGYTF. The DNA for the CDR3 is TGTGCCAGCAGTTTATTACCCGCAGGGGCTCGAGGCTACACCTTC.

The gene calls are TRBV5-1 and TRBJ2-7, with TRBD1 matching over 12 bases. V lost 4 bases to trimming and J lost 2 bases; unmatched junction nucleotides: 7. This CDR3 has 16 residues. The V gene's germline CDR1 is SGHRS and CDR2 YFSETQ. The CDR3 spells CASSGTGGANPYEQYF. CDR3 coding DNA: TGCGCCAGCAGCGGGACAGGGGGCGCGAATCCCTACGAGCAGTACTTC. The variable domain in full, with the rest retrieved from reference TRBV5-1 and TRBJ2-7, is KAGVTQTPRYLIKTRGQQVTLSCSPISGHRSVSWYQQTPGQGLQFLFEYFSETQRNKGNFPGRFSGRQFSNSRSEMNVSTLELGDSALYLCASSGTGGANPYEQYFGPGTRLTVT.

The rearrangement links TRBV23-1 to TRBJ2-7, with 9 bases aligning to TRBD1. TRBV23-1 is marked as an open reading frame, function uncertain. J gave up 7 bases and V 11 bases, and 6 bases lay outside the gene matches. The CDR3 sequence is 11 residues long. For the CDR3, the DNA is TGCGCCGTACAGGGGGCGAGGGAGCAGTACTTC. It translates to CAVQGAREQYF.

DNA for the CDR3: TGCAGCGTTGTCCGGGGGTATACTGAAGCTTTCTTT. Its protein is CSVVRGYTEAFF. The rearrangement uses TRBV29-1 and TRBJ1-1; maybe TRBD1 (5 bases). Germline CDR1 reads SQVTM; CDR2 reads ANQGSEA. V was clipped by 4 bases and J by 5 bases, with 11 bases between them. This CDR3 has 12 amino acids.

This clone was observed a few times. The chain carries TRBV7-9 and TRBJ2-2; 12 bases fit TRBD2. The CDR3 is made up of 16 amino acids. V lost 5 bases, J lost 1 base, and 2 bases stayed unmatched. The germline CDR1 and CDR2 sequences are SEHNR and FQNEAQ (reference sequence). This CDR3 is CASSTGLAGNTGELFF. The CDR3 DNA reads TGTGCCAGCAGCACGGGACTAGCGGGGAACACCGGGGAGCTGTTTTTT.

This chain links TRBV6-4 with TRBJ2-3, with D possibly being TRBD2 (6 bases). CDR1 and CDR2 (germline): MRHNA, SNTAGT. The V and J ends lost 3 bases and 0 bases respectively, with 7 bases between them. CDR3 length: 14 amino acids. CDR3 sequence: CASSEAGSTDTQYF. The CDR3 coding sequence is TGTGCCAGCAGTGAAGCGGGTAGCACAGATACGCAGTATTTT.

The chain joins TRBV28 to TRBJ2-7; 9 bases are a match to TRBD2. Germline V gene data show CDR1 as MDHEN and CDR2 as SYDVKM. The CDR3 runs to 15 residues. J was trimmed by 1 base and V by 2 bases; bases with no gene match: 3. The CDR3 protein is CASSLQLAGSYEQYF. The CDR3 nucleotides are TGTGCCAGCAGTTTACAGCTAGCGGGATCCTACGAGCAGTACTTC.

This clone has more than one count but fewer than ten. The gene calls are TRBV28 and TRBJ2-7, with D maybe TRBD2 (5 bases). CDR3 length: 15 residues. Trimming cost V 6 bases and J 9 bases, with 24 bases left between them. CDR1 is MDHEN and CDR2 is SYDVKM in the germline V gene. The CDR3 region is CASSSILQGLAGQYF. The CDR3 nucleotides read TGTGCCAGCAGCTCCATATTGCAAGGCCTGGCGGGGCAGTACTTC.

The chain joins TRBV28 to TRBJ1-1; TRBD1 might be the D (6 bases). Trimming stripped 4 bases from V and 2 bases from J, with 14 bases between. The germline gives CDR1 MDHEN, CDR2 SYDVKM. CDR3 length equals 15 residues. The CDR3 coding sequence is TGTGCCAGCAGTTCCGTGCTCAGGGGAAACACTGAAGCTTTCTTT. It translates to CASSSVLRGNTEAFF.

The chain uses TRBV11-2 and TRBJ2-7; 13 bases agree with TRBD2. Germline CDR1 reads SGHAT; CDR2 reads FQNNGV. Trimming took 5 bases from V and 5 from J; bases not matched to a gene: 9. This CDR3 has 16 residues. DNA for the CDR3: TGTGCCAGCAGCCCTAGGACTAGCGGGAGATTGGACGAGCAGTACTTC. Translated: CASSPRTSGRLDEQYF. The full variable domain, completed using reference TRBV11-2 and TRBJ2-7, is EAGVAQSPRYKIIEKRQSVAFWCNPISGHATLYWYQQILGQGPKLLIQFQNNGVVDDSQLPKDRFSAERLKGVDSTLKIQPAKLEDSAVYLCASSPRTSGRLDEQYFGPGTRLTVT.

This clone was seen a handful of times. The genes are TRBV5-1 and TRBJ2-1; maybe TRBD1 (5 bases). This CDR3 spans 15 amino acids. V was pared by 6 bases and J by 0 bases, with 13 bases between. Germline V gene lookup returns CDR1 SGHRS and CDR2 YFSETQ. The CDR3, as DNA: TGCGCCAGCACCTCCCAGGGCAGCTCCTACAATGAGCAGTTCTTC. It encodes CASTSQGSSYNEQFF.

The chain carries TRBV7-8 and TRBJ2-7; the D gene is possibly TRBD1 (6 bases). The germline gives CDR1 SGHVS, CDR2 FQNEAQ. The CDR3 runs to 14 residues. Trimming cost V 0 bases and J 5 bases, with 11 bases left between them. In nucleotides, the CDR3 is TGTGCCAGCAGCTTAGCGGGGGCTCGGCACGAGCAGTACTTC. Translated, it gives CASSLAGARHEQYF.

In this sample, this clone turned up a few times. The rearrangement uses TRBV27 and TRBJ1-1, with D tentatively TRBD1 (6 bases). V shed 6 bases and J shed 0 bases, with 11 bases lying between them. The CDR3 is made up of 14 amino acids. Germline CDR1 is MNHEY and CDR2 is SMNVEV (reference sequence). The CDR3 sequence: CASRPDRLNTEAFF. Here the CDR3 DNA reads TGTGCCAGCAGGCCCGACAGGTTGAACACTGAAGCTTTCTTT.